This T cell receptor (beta chain) originates from a study of T cell responses to AZD1222 COVID-19 vaccine. Whole-study findings and limits: Variant regions that are unmutated are reportedly the target of nearly half of spike-specific TCRs. AZD1222 recipients seropositive at baseline numbered only 6 or 7.

Sequencing was performed with immunoSEQ multiplex PCR; in TCRdb, only in-frame clones are kept and a portion is missing. The sample has 100,000 to 150,000 clones; more than 75% are singletons. About this clone: The target antigen is unknown.

After removal of 6 bases from V and 5 bases from J, the junction contained 6 bases not matched to a gene. CDR3 length: 13 residues. V and J are TRBV12-3 or TRBV12-4 and TRBJ2-5; 7 nucleotides match TRBD1. The receptor comes from an adult in good health. Sequences were derived from peripheral blood, sampled on day 0 of AZD1222 vaccination. This CDR3 reads CASRRRGRETQYF. CDR3 coding DNA: TGTGCCAGCAGGAGAAGGGGGCGGGAGACCCAGTACTTC.